Each of the 14 T cell receptor beta chains below was sequenced from the same sample in a study of graft-versus-host responses after intestinal transplantation. Data came from immunoSEQ multiplex PCR; TCRdb stores just in-frame clones and leaves some out. The table has 75,000 to 95,000 clones, 90% to 95% seen once. Which antigens these TCRs recognize remains unknown. Sequencing was performed on unstimulated CD8+ T cells sorted from spleen or lymph node cells, taken before intestinal transplant. The origin of the receptors is a human donor who received an intestinal transplant.

The V call is TRBV7-9, the J call TRBJ1-6; TRBD1 matches at 7 bases. V shed 1 base and J 9 bases; nucleotides not matched to a gene: 6. The CDR3 consists of 15 residues. The germline gives CDR1 SEHNR, CDR2 FQNEAQ (reference sequence). This CDR3 reads CASSLVVTGRSPLHF. CDR3 DNA sequence: TGTGCCAGCAGCTTAGTGGTGACAGGGCGTTCACCCCTCCACTTT.

The CDR3 bases are TGTGCCAGCAGCTTACAGGGGAACTATGGCTACACCTTC. This gives the protein CASSLQGNYGYTF. The chain has TRBV5-6 and TRBJ1-2, with 7 bases identical to TRBD1. CDR3 length: 13 amino acids. Trimming cost V 2 bases and J 2 bases; bases outside gene matches: 0. CDR1 is SGHDT and CDR2 is YYEEEE in the germline V gene.

The J gene is TRBJ1-5, the V gene TRBV19, with 10 bases fitting TRBD1. The CDR3 covers 18 residues. The germline CDR1 and CDR2 sequences are LNHDA and SQIVND (reference sequence). V was clipped by 7 bases and J by 1 base; unmatched bases: 13. The CDR3 sequence: CASTDGPWDRGSNQPQHF. Here the CDR3 DNA reads TGTGCCAGTACCGACGGCCCTTGGGACAGGGGCAGCAATCAGCCCCAGCATTTT. Looking up the rest from reference TRBV19 and TRBJ1-5 gives the full variable domain: DGGITQSPKYLFRKEGQNVTLSCEQNLNHDAMYWYRQDPGQGLRLIYYSQIVNDFQKGDIAEGYSVSREKKESFPLTVTSAQKNPTAFYLCASTDGPWDRGSNQPQHFGDGTRLSIL.

A remark on this clone: This sample includes further DNA sequences coding for the same CDR3. The chain links TRBV9 to TRBJ2-5; D may be TRBD2 (6 bases). CDR1 SGDLS and CDR2 YYNGEE come from the germline V gene. The CDR3 is 15 residues long. Trimming left V 2 bases short and J 5 bases short, with 16 bases between. CDR3 coding DNA: TGTGCCAGCAGCGTCGCCGCCGGGGGTGGGGAGACCCAGTACTTC. It encodes CASSVAAGGGETQYF.

This clone occurred a few times. The rearrangement joins TRBV10-3 to TRBJ1-4, with 10 bases matching TRBD1. With 6 bases clipped from V and 6 bases from J, the junction kept 10 bases outside the gene matches. The CDR3 is 16 residues long. Germline-derived CDR1 and CDR2 are ENHRY and SYGVKD. The CDR3 spells CAISVQTGTGDEKLFF. For the CDR3, the DNA is TGTGCCATCAGCGTACAAACCGGGACAGGGGATGAAAAACTGTTTTTT.

A remark on this clone: Different DNA sequences within this sample yield the same CDR3. The chain couples TRBV5-8 to TRBJ2-7; no clear D. The length of the CDR3 is 12 residues. V lost 7 bases and J 0 bases, leaving 8 bases between the germline ends. Per the germline V gene, CDR1 is SGHTS and CDR2 is YDEGEE. The CDR3 is CASSSPSYEQYF. The DNA of the CDR3 is TGTGCCAGCTCCTCCCCCTCCTACGAGCAGTACTTC.

The chain joins TRBV7-2 to TRBJ1-2; D uncertain. Deletions cut 3 bases from V and 7 bases from J, with 12 bases between. There are 13 residues in the CDR3. Germline assignment: CDR1 SGHTA and CDR2 FQGNSA. CDR3 protein: CASSFLWSGGYTF. The CDR3 DNA reads as TGTGCCAGCAGCTTCCTCTGGAGTGGTGGCTACACCTTC.

CDR3 in amino acids: CAWSVLSGYTGELFF. CDR3 in DNA: TGTGCCTGGAGTGTACTCTCGGGGTACACCGGGGAGCTGTTTTTT. The chain has TRBV30 and TRBJ2-2; weak D call: TRBD2 (5 bases). CDR1 GTSNPN and CDR2 SVGIG come from the germline V gene (reference sequence). Deletions cut 0 bases from V and 3 bases from J, with 11 bases between. This CDR3 has 15 residues.

The chain combines TRBV7-2 with TRBJ2-5; D possibly corresponds to TRBD1 (5 bases). Trimming removed 1 base from V and 2 bases from J, with 14 bases in between. CDR1 SGHTA and CDR2 FQGNSA come from the germline V gene. The CDR3 sequence is 16 residues long. CDR3 region: CASSLGLARAQETQYF. CDR3 in DNA: TGTGCCAGCAGCTTAGGGCTGGCCAGGGCTCAAGAGACCCAGTACTTC.

V gene TRBV21-1 combines with J gene TRBJ2-7; the table's D call TRBD2 went unverified against the DNA. TRBV21-1 is labeled a pseudogene. This CDR3 contains 12 residues. This CDR3 reads CASSLPIEEQYF. CDR3 in DNA: TGTGCCAGCAGCCTCCCTATCGAAGAGCAGTACTTC.

The chain couples TRBV7-9 to TRBJ1-2, with TRBD1 matching 9 bases. Losses at the gene ends were 0 bases for V and 6 bases for J; bases not matched to a gene: 5. The CDR3 length is 15 residues. From germline, CDR1 is SEHNR and CDR2 FQNEAQ (reference sequence). CDR3 coding DNA: TGTGCCAGCAGCTTAGCCGGACAGGGGCAGGATGGCTACACCTTC. Amino acid sequence: CASSLAGQGQDGYTF.

The J gene is TRBJ2-5, the V gene TRBV7-9, with 7 bases identical to TRBD1. This CDR3 comprises 16 residues. Germline values: CDR1 SEHNR, CDR2 FQNEAQ (reference sequence). J was trimmed by 1 base and V by 2 bases; bases with no gene match: 7. CDR3 in amino acids: CASSLPPGTVQETQYF. DNA for the CDR3: TGTGCCAGCAGCTTACCGCCAGGGACAGTCCAAGAGACCCAGTACTTC.

The chain is built from TRBV27 and TRBJ1-1, with D unresolved. CDR1 and CDR2 from the germline V gene are MNHEY and SMNVEV (reference sequence). V was clipped by 10 bases and J by 1 base, with 13 bases between them. This CDR3 spans 13 amino acids. The CDR3 nucleotides are TGTGCCACCCGGGGAGATAGGAACACTGAAGCTTTCTTT. It is translated as CATRGDRNTEAFF.

V usage is TRBV27 and J usage is TRBJ1-5; D not resolved. Germline-derived CDR1 and CDR2 are MNHEY and SMNVEV (reference sequence). This CDR3 contains 12 residues. V was cut by 5 bases and J by 6 bases, with 8 bases left in between. In DNA form, the CDR3 reads TGTGCCAGCAGTCCCCGAGGTCAGCCCCAGCATTTT. Translated, it gives CASSPRGQPQHF.